This passage covers 22 T cell receptor beta chains from one sample sequenced in a study of blood T cell repertoires in COVID-19. Sequencing was performed with immunoSEQ multiplex PCR; in TCRdb, only in-frame clones are kept and a portion is missing. The sample consists of a few hundred thousand clones, 80% to 90% of them appearing once. The sample was PBMCs or T cells enriched from blood (not recorded which). The origin of the receptors is a woman younger than 30 in a cohort exposed to, infected with or recovered from COVID-19 (not recorded which).

The V and J genes are TRBV9 and TRBJ2-1, with 7 bases identical to TRBD2. V trimming: 4 bases; J trimming: 2 bases; junction bases outside the gene matches: 9. From germline, CDR1 is SGDLS and CDR2 YYNGEE. The CDR3 totals 16 residues. DNA of the CDR3: TGTGCCAGCAGCCTTACCTTAGCGGGCACCTACAATGAGCAGTTCTTC. Protein: CASSLTLAGTYNEQFF. Drawing the rest from reference TRBV9 and TRBJ2-1, the complete variable domain is DSGVTQTPKHLITATGQRVTLRCSPRSGDLSVYWYQQSLDQGLQFLIQYYNGEERAKGNILERFSAQQFPDLHSELNLSSLELGDSALYFCASSLTLAGTYNEQFFGPGTRLTVL.

This clone has a single count. CDR3 coding DNA: TGTGCCAGCAGTGTCGGGACTAGCGGGGGGAATGAGCAGTTCTTC. It yields the protein CASSVGTSGGNEQFF. This chain joins TRBV27 and TRBJ2-1, with 15 bases lining up with TRBD2. The CDR3 loop spans 15 amino acids. In germline, CDR1 is MNHEY, CDR2 SMNVEV (reference sequence). The J segment lost 7 bases and the V segment lost 5 bases, leaving 3 bases of the junction unmatched.

V gene TRBV19 combines with J gene TRBJ2-2, with 7 bases identical to TRBD2. CDR1 is LNHDA and CDR2 is SQIVND in the germline V gene (reference sequence). J was trimmed by 7 bases and V by 3 bases; bases with no gene match: 8. The CDR3 extends over 15 amino acids. The CDR3 loop reads CASSMQAGGGGELFF. CDR3 DNA: TGTGCCAGTAGTATGCAAGCGGGCGGGGGCGGGGAGCTGTTTTTT. Variable domain in full (rest from reference TRBV19 and TRBJ2-2): DGGITQSPKYLFRKEGQNVTLSCEQNLNHDAMYWYRQDPGQGLRLIYYSQIVNDFQKGDIAEGYSVSREKKESFPLTVTSAQKNPTAFYLCASSMQAGGGGELFFGEGSRLTVL.

This chain connects TRBV6-5 to TRBJ2-2, with TRBD1 identical over 9 bases. Losses at the gene ends were 6 bases for V and 6 bases for J; bases not matched to a gene: 2. The CDR3 totals 13 residues. CDR1 MNHEY and CDR2 SVGAGI come from the germline V gene. The CDR3 here is CASRQGAAGELFF. Here the CDR3 DNA reads TGTGCCAGCAGACAGGGGGCGGCCGGGGAGCTGTTTTTT.

J is TRBJ2-1 and V is TRBV7-9, with 7 positions matching TRBD2. V lost 5 bases to trimming and J lost 6 bases; unmatched junction nucleotides: 13. Germline lookup yields CDR1 SEHNR and CDR2 FQNEAQ (reference sequence). The CDR3 runs to 16 residues. The CDR3 protein is CASSLDRLAVPNEQFF. The CDR3, as DNA: TGTGCCAGCAGCCTCGATAGACTAGCAGTTCCCAATGAGCAGTTCTTC. The full variable domain, in which reference TRBV7-9 and TRBJ2-1 provide the parts outside the CDR3, is DTGVSQNPRHKITKRGQNVTFRCDPISEHNRLYWYRQTLGQGPEFLTYFQNEAQLEKSRLLSDRFSAERPKGSFSTLEIQRTEQGDSAMYLCASSLDRLAVPNEQFFGPGTRLTVL.

The chain is built from TRBV4-2 and TRBJ2-1, with 13 positions matching TRBD2. The V gene end was trimmed by 4 bases and the J gene end by 2 bases; junction bases not matched to a gene: 20. Germline V CDR1 and CDR2: LGHNA, YNFKEQ. The CDR3 has 22 amino acids. The CDR3 loop is CASSLLKGPGLAGMKAYNEQFF. DNA for the CDR3: TGTGCCAGCAGCCTCCTAAAGGGACCGGGACTAGCGGGGATGAAGGCCTACAATGAGCAGTTCTTC.

The V and J genes are TRBV3-1 (or the pseudogene TRBV3-2) and TRBJ2-7, with 8 bases matching TRBD2. V was clipped by 3 bases and J by 5 bases; unmatched bases: 6. The CDR3 contains 14 residues. In germline, CDR1 is LGHDT, CDR2 YNNKEL (reference sequence). The CDR3 reads CASSHRGGGDEQYF. The CDR3 region has the DNA TGTGCCAGCAGCCACCGGGGGGGCGGAGACGAGCAGTACTTC.

The CDR3 bases are TGTGCCAGCAGTGAACGCAGAAAGAAGAACATTCAGTACTTC. As protein: CASSERRKKNIQYF. V is TRBV6-1 and J is TRBJ2-4; D is uncertain. The CDR3 is made up of 14 amino acids. Germline CDR1 reads MNHNS; CDR2 reads SASEGT. The V and J ends lost 2 bases and 7 bases respectively, with 12 bases between them.

The chain couples TRBV24-1 to TRBJ2-1; 8 positions match TRBD2. Germline V gene sequence: CDR1 KGHDR, CDR2 SFDVKD. CDR3 length equals 15 residues. With 0 bases clipped from V and 4 bases from J, the junction kept 1 base outside the gene matches. CDR3 bases: TGTGCCACCAGTGATTTGAGCGGGAGTTACAATGAGCAGTTCTTC. Amino acid sequence: CATSDLSGSYNEQFF.

The V and J genes are TRBV30 and TRBJ2-3; D may be TRBD1 (5 bases). The CDR3 covers 15 residues. Trimming left V 5 bases short and J 4 bases short, with 19 bases between. Germline-derived CDR1 and CDR2 are GTSNPN and SVGIG (reference sequence). The CDR3 sequence: CAWVRVLGLSDTQYF. CDR3 in DNA: TGTGCCTGGGTCAGGGTTTTGGGTCTTTCAGATACGCAGTATTTT. The full variable domain, rest sourced from reference TRBV30 and TRBJ2-3, is SQTIHQWPATLVQPVGSPLSLECTVEGTSNPNLYWYRQAAGRGLQLLFYSVGIGQISSEVPQNLSASRPQDRQFILSSKKLLLSDSGFYLCAWVRVLGLSDTQYFGPGTRLTVL.

This clone appeared a single time. This chain joins TRBV12-5 and TRBJ2-1; D remains ambiguous. Germline V lookup: CDR1 LGHNT, CDR2 FRNRAP. CDR3 length: 13 residues. Trimming stripped 1 base from V and 8 bases from J, with 9 bases between. The CDR3 DNA follows: TGTGCTAGTGGTTTGGAGTACTTCCATGAGCAGTTCTTC. Amino acid sequence: CASGLEYFHEQFF.

This clone was observed once. The gene calls are TRBV21-1 and TRBJ1-4. TRBV21-1 is a known pseudogene. CDR3 length: 16 amino acids. CDR3 bases: TGTGCCAGCAGCAGAGCCTCAGCGGCAACTAATGAAAAACTGTTTTTT. It encodes CASSRASAATNEKLFF.

The chain joins TRBV28 to TRBJ1-1; D unresolved. CDR3 length: 14 residues. The germline V gene has CDR1 MDHEN and CDR2 SYDVKM. Trimming stripped 1 base from V and 4 bases from J, with 10 bases between. In DNA form, the CDR3 reads TGTGCCAGCAGTTTATCTCGTCCGTCCACTGAAGCTTTCTTT. Its protein product is CASSLSRPSTEAFF.

This chain joins TRBV5-1 and TRBJ2-5; D is perhaps TRBD1 (6 bases). V was cut by 2 bases and J by 1 base, with 9 bases left in between. This CDR3 is built from 14 residues. Germline V gene data show CDR1 as SGHRS and CDR2 as YFSETQ. CDR3 DNA: TGCGCCAGCAGCTTCTTACAGGGCCAAGAGACCCAGTACTTC. Translation: CASSFLQGQETQYF. Full variable domain (rest looked up from reference TRBV5-1 and TRBJ2-5): KAGVTQTPRYLIKTRGQQVTLSCSPISGHRSVSWYQQTPGQGLQFLFEYFSETQRNKGNFPGRFSGRQFSNSRSEMNVSTLELGDSALYLCASSFLQGQETQYFGPGTRLLVL.

V gene TRBV14 combines with J gene TRBJ1-6; TRBD1 is a possible D gene (5 bases). Trimming cost V 2 bases and J 10 bases, with 9 bases left between them. The germline V gene encodes CDR1 SGHDN and CDR2 FVKESK. The CDR3 length is 13 residues. The DNA of the CDR3 is TGTGCCAGCAGCCAAATCAGGGCCTCACCCCTCCACTTT. The encoded protein is CASSQIRASPLHF.

The chain recombines TRBV18 with TRBJ1-2; TRBD1 matches at 8 bases. The trim removed 1 base at V and 4 bases at J, leaving 11 bases unmatched. The CDR3 is 17 residues long. Germline CDR1 and CDR2: KGHSH and LQKENI. The CDR3 nucleotides are TGTGCCAGCTCACCACGGGACACCGGGACAGGAAGCTATGGCTACACCTTC. Protein product: CASSPRDTGTGSYGYTF.

The CDR3 here is CASSLGSQETQYF. The CDR3, as DNA: TGTGCCAGCAGCTTAGGCAGTCAAGAGACCCAGTACTTC. The chain recombines TRBV11-3 with TRBJ2-5; no clear D. Per germline, CDR1 SGHNT and CDR2 YENEEA. The CDR3 loop spans 13 amino acids. With 1 base removed from V and 2 bases from J, the gap between germline ends came to 5 bases. The full variable domain, in which reference TRBV11-3 and TRBJ2-5 provide the parts outside the CDR3, is EAGVVQSPRYKIIEKKQPVAFWCNPISGHNTLYWYLQNLGQGPELLIRYENEEAVDDSQLPKDRFSAERLKGVDSTLKIQPAELGDSAVYLCASSLGSQETQYFGPGTRLLVL.

The gene calls are TRBV5-6 and TRBJ2-1; TRBD1 matches 8 bases. The length of the CDR3 is 15 residues. The junction had 10 bases not matched to a gene; V was cut back by 4 bases and J by 7 bases. CDR1 is SGHDT and CDR2 is YYEEEE in the germline V gene. The CDR3 loop reads CASSEAGQVWNEQFF. The CDR3 coding sequence is TGTGCCAGCAGCGAGGCGGGACAGGTGTGGAATGAGCAGTTCTTC.

V usage is TRBV19 and J usage is TRBJ1-5, with 8 nucleotides matching TRBD1. The germline V gene has CDR1 LNHDA and CDR2 SQIVND (reference sequence). V trimming: 5 bases; J trimming: 7 bases; junction bases outside the gene matches: 13. The CDR3 is 16 residues long. The CDR3 DNA follows: TGTGCCAGTAGTCAGACTGACAGGGGTATATGGCAGCCCCAGCATTTT. It translates to CASSQTDRGIWQPQHF.

The chain recombines TRBV19 with TRBJ1-5; 8 positions match TRBD1. J was trimmed by 5 bases and V by 5 bases; bases with no gene match: 8. The CDR3 sequence is 15 residues long. Germline V lookup: CDR1 LNHDA, CDR2 SQIVND (reference sequence). CDR3 sequence reads: CASSPRTGNYQPQHF. CDR3 sequence (DNA): TGTGCCAGTAGTCCGAGGACAGGGAATTATCAGCCCCAGCATTTT.

This chain connects TRBV27 to TRBJ1-5; perhaps TRBD1 as D (6 bases). This CDR3 is built from 15 residues. CDR1 and CDR2 (germline): MNHEY, SMNVEV (reference sequence). Trimming pared 5 bases from V and 0 bases from J, leaving 11 bases between. The chain's CDR3 is CASSGNRDSNQPQHF. The CDR3 nucleotides read TGTGCCAGCAGTGGAAACAGGGATAGCAATCAGCCCCAGCATTTT.

The CDR3 here is CASSSPGQANYGYTF. For the CDR3, the DNA is TGTGCCAGCAGCTCCCCGGGACAGGCTAACTATGGCTACACCTTC. The chain employs TRBV7-9 and TRBJ1-2; 8 bases fit TRBD1. This CDR3 region has 15 residues. The V gene end was trimmed by 4 bases and the J gene end by 0 bases; junction bases not matched to a gene: 4. The V gene's germline CDR1 is SEHNR and CDR2 FQNEAQ (reference sequence).